The present T cell receptor beta chain was sequenced within a study of patients and donors after allogeneic stem cell transplantation. TCRdb called the RT-PCR reads again in MiXCR, with one record for every CDR3 protein. The sample carries 37,000 or so distinct CDR3 sequences, about 30% recorded once. The sample holds a few counts of this clonotype. CDR1 and CDR2 (germline): SGHTA, FQGTGA. This CDR3 has 18 amino acids. The J segment lost 7 bases and the V segment lost 4 bases, leaving 14 bases of the junction unmatched. The sample was blood, either unsorted or a sorted T cell fraction (not recorded which). This rearrangement joins TRBV7-3 to TRBJ2-1; 12 nucleotides match TRBD2. This sequence was found in a human donor who was either an allogeneic HSCT recipient or a stem cell or donor lymphocyte infusion donor (not recorded which). It is not recorded whose cells these are; they may come from a transplant donor. The CDR3 region is CASSSGLAGSIFFNEQFF. In DNA form, the CDR3 reads TGTGCCAGCAGCTCCGGACTAGCGGGGTCTATCTTTTTTAATGAGCAGTTCTTC.